The 29 T cell receptor beta chains given below trace back to one sample, sequenced in a study of blood T cell repertoires in COVID-19. The protocol was immunoSEQ multiplex PCR, while the TCRdb copy is restricted to in-frame clones and leaves out a portion. The sample has 300,000 to 450,000 clones, roughly nine tenths seen once. Specimen: peripheral blood. These receptors were collected from a woman aged 55-75 years with COVID-19, enrolled during active disease.

This chain links TRBV30 with TRBJ2-7, with D maybe TRBD1 (6 bases). Trimming removed 8 bases from V and 0 bases from J, with 11 bases in between. The CDR3 contains 12 residues. Germline loops: CDR1 GTSNPN, CDR2 SVGIG (reference sequence). CDR3 sequence (DNA): TGTGCCCTCCAGGGGAGCTCCTACGAGCAGTACTTC. Translation: CALQGSSYEQYF. The variable domain in full, completed from reference TRBV30 and TRBJ2-7, reads SQTIHQWPATLVQPVGSPLSLECTVEGTSNPNLYWYRQAAGRGLQLLFYSVGIGQISSEVPQNLSASRPQDRQFILSSKKLLLSDSGFYLCALQGSSYEQYFGPGTRLTVT.

A remark on this clone: The same CDR3 is also encoded by other DNA sequences in this sample. The chain joins TRBV12-3 or TRBV12-4 to TRBJ1-1, with 7 bases that match TRBD1. CDR3 size: 13 residues. V gave up 5 bases and J gave up 1 base; unmatched junction bases: 1. The CDR3: CASSRQGNTEAFF. CDR3 in DNA: TGTGCCAGCAGTAGACAGGGGAACACTGAAGCTTTCTTT.

CDR3 bases: TGTGCCAGCAACAAAGGGGCGGGAAGCTCCTACGAGCAGTACTTC. Translating it yields CASNKGAGSSYEQYF. The chain uses TRBV2 and TRBJ2-7, with D perhaps TRBD2 (6 bases). Germline-derived CDR1 and CDR2 are SNHLY and FYNNEI. Trimming pared 7 bases from V and 0 bases from J, leaving 16 bases between. CDR3 size: 15 residues. The complete variable domain, with remaining parts taken from reference TRBV2 and TRBJ2-7, reads EPEVTQTPSHQVTQMGQEVILRCVPISNHLYFYWYRQILGQKVEFLVSFYNNEISEKSEIFDDQFSVERPDGSNFTLKIRSTKLEDSAMYFCASNKGAGSSYEQYFGPGTRLTVT.

The V call is TRBV7-9, the J call TRBJ1-6, with D uncertain. This CDR3 is built from 16 residues. CDR1 and CDR2 from the germline V gene are SEHNR and FQNEAQ (reference sequence). V lost 5 bases and J lost 0, with 11 bases in between. The CDR3: CASSRGGSSYNSPLHF. For the CDR3, the DNA is TGTGCCAGCAGCCGGGGAGGGAGCTCCTATAATTCACCCCTCCACTTT.

The gene calls are TRBV29-1 and TRBJ1-1; the match to TRBD1 covers 8 bases. From germline, CDR1 is SQVTM and CDR2 ANQGSEA. There are 17 residues in the CDR3. V gave up 4 bases and J gave up 0 bases; unmatched junction bases: 13. The CDR3 protein is CSVGTVRRQGMNTEAFF. The CDR3 DNA reads as TGCAGCGTTGGGACTGTAAGACGACAGGGGATGAACACTGAAGCTTTCTTT.

The chain uses TRBV3-1 (or the pseudogene TRBV3-2) and TRBJ2-1, with D unclear. Germline CDR1 and CDR2: LGHDT and YNNKEL (reference sequence). The CDR3 is 16 amino acids. V dropped 2 bases and J dropped 6 bases, with 17 bases sitting between them. The CDR3 loop reads CASSQFSTPVSNEQFF. CDR3 DNA sequence: TGTGCCAGCAGCCAATTTAGCACCCCCGTCTCCAATGAGCAGTTCTTC.

This chain links TRBV6-5 with TRBJ1-3; D is ambiguous. Germline loops: CDR1 MNHEY, CDR2 SVGAGI. Trimming removed 4 bases at V and 0 bases at J, with 7 bases between. This CDR3 region has 14 residues. Here the CDR3 DNA reads TGTGCCAGCAGTTTCCCGGGCTCTGGAAACACCATATATTTT. This encodes CASSFPGSGNTIYF.

The chain links TRBV28 to TRBJ1-2, with D hard to call. Trimming pared 3 bases from V and 4 bases from J, leaving 12 bases between. CDR3 length: 14 amino acids. The germline V gene has CDR1 MDHEN and CDR2 SYDVKM. The CDR3, as DNA: TGTGCCAGCAGTTTGAGCGGTGGTACCTATGGCTACACCTTC. Protein: CASSLSGGTYGYTF.

The genes are TRBV19 and TRBJ1-1; maybe TRBD1 (5 bases). From germline, CDR1 is LNHDA and CDR2 SQIVND (reference sequence). This CDR3 region has 14 residues. V lost 1 base and J lost 6, with 12 bases in between. The CDR3 here is CASSIVSGRAEAFF. The CDR3 nucleotides read TGTGCCAGTAGTATAGTGTCAGGGCGAGCTGAAGCTTTCTTT.

The DNA for the CDR3 is TGCAGTGCTAGTTTTGCGCAAAATCAGCCCCAGCATTTT. This encodes CSASFAQNQPQHF. The gene calls are TRBV20-1 and TRBJ1-5, with unresolved D. Looked up from germline, CDR1 is DFQATT and CDR2 is SNEGSKA (reference sequence). CDR3 length: 13 amino acids. V was pared by 3 bases and J by 4 bases, with 10 bases between.

The chain joins TRBV18 to TRBJ1-5; D is uncertain. Trimming stripped 8 bases from V and 1 base from J, with 12 bases between. The germline CDR1 and CDR2 sequences are KGHSH and LQKENI. The CDR3 is 14 residues long. The CDR3 bases are TGTGCCAGCGGATTGAGTAGCAGCAATCAGCCCCAGCATTTT. It translates to CASGLSSSNQPQHF.

CDR3 in DNA: TGTGCCAGCAGCGGGACGGGGGGGCCGGCGGCCGAGCAGTACTTC. Protein sequence: CASSGTGGPAAEQYF. This rearrangement joins TRBV9 to TRBJ2-7; 8 bases agree with TRBD2. The germline V gene has CDR1 SGDLS and CDR2 YYNGEE. The CDR3 runs 15 residues. The trim removed 3 bases at V and 6 bases at J, leaving 11 bases unmatched.

The rearrangement joins TRBV6-5 to TRBJ2-6; D call uncertain. V was pared by 11 bases and J by 0 bases, with 8 bases between. Germline CDR1 and CDR2: MNHEY and SVGAGI. This CDR3 spans 13 amino acids. The CDR3 sequence is CAGGASGANVLTF. The CDR3 bases are TGTGCCGGCGGAGCCTCTGGGGCCAACGTCCTGACTTTC.

In its sample, this clone was seen a few times. The V and J genes are TRBV2 and TRBJ2-2; D might be TRBD1 (6 bases). In germline, CDR1 is SNHLY, CDR2 FYNNEI. The V gene lost 6 bases and the J gene lost 6 bases, with 11 bases spanning the gap. There are 13 residues in the CDR3. The chain's CDR3 is CASSRQAAGELFF. CDR3 nucleotides: TGTGCCAGCAGCAGACAGGCGGCCGGGGAGCTGTTTTTT.

The chain is built from TRBV19 and TRBJ2-1; 7 nucleotides agree with TRBD2. The V gene's germline CDR1 is LNHDA and CDR2 SQIVND (reference sequence). V shed 4 bases, J shed 3 bases, and the junction held 3 bases outside the gene matches. The CDR3 is 14 residues long. This CDR3 reads CASSTRGGYNEQFF. The CDR3 nucleotides read TGTGCCAGTAGTACCCGCGGGGGCTACAATGAGCAGTTCTTC.

The CDR3 region is CASSPAGRGYTF. CDR3 DNA: TGTGCCAGCAGTCCCGCGGGACGGGGCTACACCTTC. The J gene is TRBJ1-2, the V gene TRBV6-6; a weak D match, TRBD1 (5 bases). Between the trimmed V and J ends, which lost 5 bases and 8 bases, there was a span of 12 bases. The germline CDR1 and CDR2 sequences are MNHNY and SVGAGI (reference sequence). This CDR3 comprises 12 residues.

The gene calls are TRBV9 and TRBJ1-3, with TRBD1 matching 8 bases. The germline CDR1 and CDR2 sequences are SGDLS and YYNGEE. V gave up 0 bases and J gave up 2 bases; unmatched junction bases: 1. CDR3 length: 15 amino acids. CDR3 residues: CASSVDRGTGNTIYF. The CDR3 bases are TGTGCCAGCAGCGTAGACAGGGGGACTGGAAACACCATATATTTT.

The chain employs TRBV11-3 and TRBJ2-1, with a weak D call TRBD2 (5 bases). The CDR3 spans 11 residues. Per the germline V gene, CDR1 is SGHNT and CDR2 is YENEEA. Trimming shortened V by 4 bases and J by 10 bases, and 8 bases separated the two germline ends. The CDR3 here is CASSSTGEQFF. CDR3 nucleotide sequence: TGTGCCAGCAGCTCGACGGGGGAGCAGTTCTTC. Drawing the rest from reference TRBV11-3 and TRBJ2-1, the complete variable domain is EAGVVQSPRYKIIEKKQPVAFWCNPISGHNTLYWYLQNLGQGPELLIRYENEEAVDDSQLPKDRFSAERLKGVDSTLKIQPAELGDSAVYLCASSSTGEQFFGPGTRLTVL.

This chain links TRBV6-5 with TRBJ1-1, with 9 bases matching TRBD1. This CDR3 region has 15 residues. Germline lookup yields CDR1 MNHEY and CDR2 SVGAGI. V lost 6 bases to trimming and J lost 5 bases; unmatched junction nucleotides: 10. Here the CDR3 reads CASRTTGGLGTEAFF. The DNA of the CDR3 is TGTGCCAGCAGGACCACAGGGGGCTTAGGTACTGAAGCTTTCTTT.

The rearrangement joins TRBV28 to TRBJ1-1, with 7 bases lining up with TRBD1. Germline-derived CDR1 and CDR2 are MDHEN and SYDVKM. V shed 7 bases and J 4 bases; nucleotides not matched to a gene: 3. The CDR3 consists of 12 residues. CDR3 in amino acids: CASTGGITEAFF. CDR3 in DNA: TGTGCCAGCACAGGGGGAATCACTGAAGCTTTCTTT.

The chain employs TRBV5-1 and TRBJ2-7; 7 nucleotides align to TRBD1. CDR1 is SGHRS and CDR2 is YFSETQ in the germline V gene. The CDR3 length is 14 residues. Unmatched junction bases numbered 9, after V lost 5 bases and J lost 4 bases. CDR3 sequence: CASRRQGPFYEQYF. The DNA of the CDR3 is TGCGCCAGCAGAAGACAGGGACCTTTTTACGAGCAGTACTTC.

This chain uses TRBV28 with TRBJ1-2; D is undetermined. This CDR3 contains 14 residues. CDR1 and CDR2 (germline): MDHEN, SYDVKM. Trimming pared 2 bases from V and 4 bases from J, leaving 11 bases between. For the CDR3, the DNA is TGTGCCAGCAGTTTAAGACCCTACAGCTATGGCTACACCTTC. Translated, it gives CASSLRPYSYGYTF.

The chain recombines TRBV19 with TRBJ1-4; possible D gene TRBD1, 6 bases. V dropped 4 bases and J dropped 2 bases, with 8 bases sitting between them. The germline V gene has CDR1 LNHDA and CDR2 SQIVND (reference sequence). The CDR3 spans 14 residues. CDR3: CASSRGGTNEKLFF. The CDR3 DNA reads as TGTGCCAGTAGTAGGGGGGGCACTAATGAAAAACTGTTTTTT. Combining the CDR3 with reference TRBV19 and TRBJ1-4 gives the whole variable domain DGGITQSPKYLFRKEGQNVTLSCEQNLNHDAMYWYRQDPGQGLRLIYYSQIVNDFQKGDIAEGYSVSREKKESFPLTVTSAQKNPTAFYLCASSRGGTNEKLFFGSGTQLSVL.

The chain is built from TRBV27 and TRBJ2-7, with no clear D. The germline gives CDR1 MNHEY, CDR2 SMNVEV (reference sequence). The CDR3 spans 14 residues. Trimming pared 4 bases from V and 0 bases from J, leaving 10 bases between. CDR3 protein: CASSWARSSYEQYF. In DNA, the CDR3 is TGTGCCAGCAGTTGGGCGCGAAGCTCCTACGAGCAGTACTTC.

This chain uses TRBV9 with TRBJ1-1; D call uncertain. CDR1 SGDLS and CDR2 YYNGEE come from the germline V gene. The CDR3 is 13 amino acids. Trimming pared 2 bases from V and 1 base from J, leaving 6 bases between. This chain's CDR3 is CASSVDWNTEAFF. CDR3 DNA: TGTGCCAGCAGCGTGGACTGGAACACTGAAGCTTTCTTT.

This clone was seen only a few times. V usage is TRBV7-9 and J usage is TRBJ1-1; D remains ambiguous. V was clipped by 4 bases and J by 5 bases, with 14 bases between them. This CDR3 is built from 14 residues. The germline gives CDR1 SEHNR, CDR2 FQNEAQ (reference sequence). DNA for the CDR3: TGTGCCAGCAGCTCCGGGGATGTGGGGACTGAAGCTTTCTTT. As protein: CASSSGDVGTEAFF.

The rearrangement uses TRBV28 and TRBJ1-3; 7 bases fit TRBD1. Looked up from germline, CDR1 is MDHEN and CDR2 is SYDVKM. V lost 10 bases, J lost 3 bases, and 12 bases stayed unmatched. CDR3 length equals 15 residues. In DNA form, the CDR3 reads TGTGCCACCATAAAAGGGGGCGCCAGTGGAAACACCATATATTTT. As protein: CATIKGGASGNTIYF. Based on the CDR3 plus reference TRBV28 and TRBJ1-3, the full variable domain is DVKVTQSSRYLVKRTGEKVFLECVQDMDHENMFWYRQDPGLGLRLIYFSYDVKMKEKGDIPEGYSVSREKKERFSLILESASTNQTSMYLCATIKGGASGNTIYFGEGSWLTVV.

The chain joins TRBV5-1 to TRBJ2-4; 13 bases line up with TRBD2. Germline CDR1 and CDR2: SGHRS and YFSETQ. V shed 3 bases, J shed 3 bases, and the junction held 6 bases outside the gene matches. The CDR3 loop spans 17 amino acids. CDR3: CASSWTTSGGNKNIQYF. CDR3 nucleotides: TGCGCCAGCAGCTGGACGACTAGCGGGGGGAACAAAAACATTCAGTACTTC.

The chain has TRBV5-5 and TRBJ2-5, with a weak D call TRBD2 (5 bases). CDR3 size: 13 residues. Germline V CDR1 and CDR2: SGHKS, YYEKEE (reference sequence). Between the trimmed V and J ends, which lost 7 bases and 1 base, there was a span of 11 bases. The CDR3 DNA sequence: TGTGCCAGCCGGACTGCCATCCAAGAGACCCAGTACTTC. Its translation: CASRTAIQETQYF.